Listed below are T cell receptor beta chains from one sample, sequenced in a study of control samples from healthy donors and cancer patients. The data were produced by immunoSEQ multiplex PCR, yet TCRdb's version contains in-frame clones alone and is incomplete. Of approximately 170,000 clones in the sample, more than 80% are singletons; the top ten hold 1.4%. Sequenced input: blood. The receptor set was obtained from a young man in good health. Each CDR3 is given without its conserved first and last residue.

v_gene	CDR3aa
TRBV7-9	ASSPSAGGRTDTQY
TRBV19	ASTLGQDLF
TRBV5-1	ASSTDTSLPISYEQY
TRBV6-1	ASSEGENTEAF
TRBV25-1	ASSEFGKGEETQY
TRBV18	ASSPVQDDSPLH
TRBV5-6	ASSLEGSSPLH
TRBV28	ASSLSSYSNQPQH
TRBV7-2	ASSYQLFQETQY
TRBV7-2	ASSLGRLAGTHEQY
TRBV11-3	ASSFGTSGRLGTDTQY
TRBV4-3	ASSQEGKGTDTQY
TRBV28	ASSPNLVGAQH
TRBV19	ASSLSGGYEQY
TRBV19	ASSNQDTSNQPQH
TRBV2	ASSGTAVSGNTIY
TRBV5-1	ASSPALPGTEAF
TRBV9	ASSSHPSGDNSPLH
TRBV6-2/TRBV6-3	ASSYELADHTGELF
TRBV18	ASSPQGQPINYGYT
TRBV7-9	ASSLLLGGPTKDTQY
TRBV28	ASSLLDRNTGELF
TRBV5-4	ASRATGGETQY
TRBV5-5	ASSRTPGQGPEQY
TRBV5-5	ASSLVEVNYGYT
TRBV18	ASSQVGTDSFSNQPQH
TRBV5-4	ASSLEGGGSSGNTIY
TRBV5-1	ASSGTIGTREETQY
TRBV3-1/TRBV3-2	ASSQAFQGHYGYT
TRBV24-1	ATSTGLANQPQH
TRBV5-1	ASSAGNTDTQY
TRBV6-5	ASSRTLQETQY
TRBV28	ASSLTSQGFDEQF
TRBV2	ASSEAHHSRNTIY
TRBV7-8	ASSPPYRLAGGNTQY
TRBV30	AWSVEPRFGLF
TRBV4-1	ASSRSSTGANYGYT
TRBV10-3	AISEGRVGATNEKLF
TRBV15	ATSRGGLAYTGELF
TRBV7-9	ASSPGTGDLETQY
TRBV7-9	ASSLDWGDTQY
TRBV3-1/TRBV3-2	ASKAAGPYSGNTIY
TRBV29-1	SVLTGGGNQPQH
TRBV10-3	APRGGVGKTQY
TRBV30	AWIDWGKGTEAF